This T cell receptor (beta chain) was obtained from a study of cytomegalovirus exposure and HLA in healthy donors. Germline V lookup: CDR1 SGHVS, CDR2 FQNEAQ. V gave up 5 bases and J gave up 2 bases; unmatched junction bases: 10. The CDR3 extends over 16 amino acids. Notes on the study in general: Investigators reported more than 150 TCR beta chains as tied to cytomegalovirus.

Regarding this clone: The antigen is unknown.

Libraries were prepared by immunoSEQ multiplex PCR; TCRdb keeps only in-frame clonotypes and omits some of them. The sample has 150,000 to 200,000 clones, around nine tenths seen once. The source is a woman in her 30s in good health and CMV-seronegative. The source material was PBMCs. The genes are TRBV7-8 and TRBJ2-3, with TRBD1 identical over 7 bases. For the CDR3, the DNA is TGTGCCAGCAGCCTATCTGACAGGGAAGTCACAGATACGCAGTATTTT. The encoded protein is CASSLSDREVTDTQYF.